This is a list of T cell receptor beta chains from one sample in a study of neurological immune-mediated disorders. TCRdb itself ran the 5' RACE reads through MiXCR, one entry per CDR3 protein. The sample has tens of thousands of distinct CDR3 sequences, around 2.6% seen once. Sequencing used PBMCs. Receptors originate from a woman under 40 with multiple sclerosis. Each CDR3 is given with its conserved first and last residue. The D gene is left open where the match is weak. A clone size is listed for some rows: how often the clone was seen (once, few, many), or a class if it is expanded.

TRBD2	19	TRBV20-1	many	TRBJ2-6	CSAHISGLAGGSGANVLTF	TGCAGTGCTCACATCTCGGGACTAGCGGGAGGTTCTGGGGCCAACGTCCTGACTTTC
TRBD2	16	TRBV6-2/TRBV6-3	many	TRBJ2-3	CASSDLAGVGTDTQYF	TGTGCCAGCAGTGACCTAGCGGGAGTAGGAACAGATACGCAGTATTTT
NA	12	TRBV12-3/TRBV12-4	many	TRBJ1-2	CASSLGDSGYTF	TGTGCCAGCAGTTTGGGGGATTCAGGCTACACCTTC
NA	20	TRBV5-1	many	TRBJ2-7	CASSLYGGAGSPRRSYEQYF	TGCGCCAGCAGCTTGTATGGAGGCGCAGGGTCCCCCCGGAGGTCCTACGAGCAGTACTTC
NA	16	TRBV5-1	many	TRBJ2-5	CASSVVREGAGETQYF	TGCGCCAGCAGCGTTGTGAGGGAAGGGGCCGGAGAGACCCAGTACTTC
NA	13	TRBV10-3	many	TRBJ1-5	CAISERDYQPQHF	TGTGCCATCAGTGAACGGGATTATCAGCCCCAGCATTTT
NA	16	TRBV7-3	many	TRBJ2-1	CASSLVGKGSGNEQFF	TGTGCCAGCAGCTTAGTCGGGAAGGGGTCGGGGAATGAGCAGTTCTTC
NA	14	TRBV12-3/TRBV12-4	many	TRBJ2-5	CASSFGQYQETQYF	TGTGCCAGCAGTTTCGGGCAGTACCAAGAGACCCAGTACTTC
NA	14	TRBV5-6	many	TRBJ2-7	CASRELESSYEQYF	TGTGCCAGCAGAGAATTGGAGAGCTCCTACGAGCAGTACTTC
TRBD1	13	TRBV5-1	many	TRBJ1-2	CASSVNRGEGYTF	TGCGCCAGCAGCGTCAACAGGGGGGAAGGCTACACCTTC
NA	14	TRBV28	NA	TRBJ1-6	CASTHGQFNSTLNF	TGTGCCAGCACCCACGGGCAGTTTAATTCAACCCTCAACTTT
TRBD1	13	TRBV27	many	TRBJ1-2	CASSSPTGLGYTF	TGTGCCAGCAGCTCCCCGACAGGGTTAGGCTACACCTTC
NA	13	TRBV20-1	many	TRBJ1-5	CSARQQGNQPQHF	TGCAGTGCTAGACAGCAGGGCAATCAGCCCCAGCATTTT
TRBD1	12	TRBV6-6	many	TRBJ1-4	CASSPQGQKLFF	TGTGCCAGCAGCCCACAGGGGCAAAAACTGTTTTTT
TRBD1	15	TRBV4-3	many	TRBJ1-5	CASSQRQGMGQPQHF	TGCGCCAGCAGCCAACGACAGGGTATGGGTCAGCCCCAGCATTTT
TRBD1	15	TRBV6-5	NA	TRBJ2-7	CASSTRQGARSEQYF	TGTGCCAGCAGTACAAGACAGGGGGCGCGCAGTGAGCAGTACTTC
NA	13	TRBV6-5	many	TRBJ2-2	CASKSGDTGELFF	TGTGCCAGCAAAAGTGGTGATACCGGGGAGCTGTTTTTT
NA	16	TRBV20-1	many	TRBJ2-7	CSAPPTPGANPYEQYF	TGCAGTGCTCCTCCAACGCCGGGGGCGAATCCCTACGAGCAGTACTTC
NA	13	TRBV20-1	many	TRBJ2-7	CSARVRRGTEQYF	TGCAGTGCTAGAGTTCGGCGGGGAACGGAGCAGTACTTC
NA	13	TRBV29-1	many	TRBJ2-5	CSLRPSGPETQYF	TGCAGCCTGAGGCCCTCCGGGCCCGAGACCCAGTACTTC
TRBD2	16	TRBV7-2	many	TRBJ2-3	CASSQGRESVADTQYF	TGTGCCAGCAGCCAAGGGCGGGAGTCCGTAGCAGATACGCAGTATTTT
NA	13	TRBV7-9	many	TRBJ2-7	CASSSLPAYEQYF	TGTGCCAGCAGCTCCCTCCCGGCCTACGAGCAGTACTTC
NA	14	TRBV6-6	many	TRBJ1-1	CASTSARVNTEAFF	TGTGCCAGCACATCAGCCCGAGTGAACACTGAAGCTTTCTTT
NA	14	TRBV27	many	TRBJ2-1	CASSLGRSRHEQFF	TGTGCCAGCTCTTTAGGTCGGAGTAGGCATGAGCAGTTCTTC
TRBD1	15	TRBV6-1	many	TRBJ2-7	CASSEAGTVTYEQYF	TGTGCCAGCAGTGAAGCCGGGACAGTCACCTACGAGCAGTACTTC
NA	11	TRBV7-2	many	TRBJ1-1	CASSLREMAFF	TGTGCCAGCAGCTTAAGAGAAATGGCTTTCTTT
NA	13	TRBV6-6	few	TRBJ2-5	CASSYTGVETQYF	TGTGCCAGCAGTTACACGGGTGTGGAGACCCAGTACTTC
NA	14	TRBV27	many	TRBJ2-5	CASSPGTTGETQYF	TGTGCCAGCAGCCCCGGGACGACGGGGGAGACCCAGTACTTC
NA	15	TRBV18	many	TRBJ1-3	CASSLELTSGNTIYF	TGTGCCAGCTCACTGGAGTTGACTTCTGGAAACACCATATATTTT
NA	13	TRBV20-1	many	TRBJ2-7	CSARSREFYEQYF	TGCAGTGCTAGATCTAGAGAATTCTACGAGCAGTACTTC
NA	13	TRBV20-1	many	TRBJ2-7	CSAKRMWAGEQYF	TGCAGTGCAAAACGGATGTGGGCCGGGGAGCAGTACTTC
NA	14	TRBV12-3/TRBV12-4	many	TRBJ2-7	CASSTLGHLYEQYF	TGTGCCAGCAGTACCCTAGGGCATCTCTACGAGCAGTACTTC
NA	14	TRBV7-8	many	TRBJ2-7	CASSAGPLSYEQYF	TGTGCCAGCAGCGCCGGGCCTCTATCCTACGAGCAGTACTTC
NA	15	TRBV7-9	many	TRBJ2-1	CASSVYFGSYNEQFF	TGTGCCAGCAGCGTCTACTTCGGGTCCTACAATGAGCAGTTCTTC
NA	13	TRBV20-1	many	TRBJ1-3	CSARGLSGNTIYF	TGCAGTGCTAGGGGACTATCTGGAAACACCATATATTTT
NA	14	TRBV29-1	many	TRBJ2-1	CSVPVGRVEDEQFF	TGCAGCGTGCCAGTAGGTAGAGTAGAAGATGAGCAGTTCTTC